This T cell receptor (beta chain) was obtained from a study of blood T cells in healthy people across ages. The study's findings and limits: Roughly linearly, TCR beta diversity per million T cells fell as age increased. Higher diversity and more naive CD4+ cells were features of long-lived donors, compared to aged donors.

As to this clonotype: Its target is not known.

Primed by a sample-barcoded 5' primer and a J-beta primer mix, a second PCR proceeded for about 7 to 11 cycles. In TCRdb, the 5' RACE reads were re-called with MiXCR into one record per CDR3 protein. This table holds about 1,500,000 distinct CDR3 sequences, roughly 27% found once. The CDR3 totals 12 residues. Between the trimmed V and J ends, which lost 6 bases and 9 bases, there was a span of 9 bases. Germline loops: CDR1 MNHEY, CDR2 SVGEGT. This TCR was sampled from a woman younger than 45 in good health. Sequenced sample: blood. The chain couples TRBV6-2 or TRBV6-3 to TRBJ1-6, with a tentative D call TRBD1 (5 bases). CDR3 in amino acids: CASRGLGSPLHF. DNA for the CDR3: TGTGCCAGCAGGGGGCTGGGTTCACCCCTCCACTTT.